Shown below are 32 T cell receptor beta chains from a single sample sequenced in a study of cytotoxic CD8 clonotypes in ibrutinib-treated CLL. The table came from immunoSEQ multiplex PCR; TCRdb's copy has only in-frame clones and leaves some out. Of about 310,000 clones listed, around four fifths were seen once; the top ten hold under 8.5%. The input for sequencing was PBMCs, taken before ibrutinib treatment. Receptors originate from a human donor with chronic lymphocytic leukemia.

The chain employs TRBV19 and TRBJ1-4; 7 positions match TRBD1. J was trimmed by 7 bases and V by 7 bases; bases with no gene match: 12. Germline loops: CDR1 LNHDA, CDR2 SQIVND (reference sequence). The CDR3 contains 15 residues. The CDR3 reads CASTYYRGETEKLFF. Here the CDR3 DNA reads TGTGCCAGTACCTATTACAGGGGTGAAACTGAAAAACTGTTTTTT.

The chain recombines TRBV9 with TRBJ2-7; perhaps TRBD2 as D (6 bases). V was trimmed by 0 bases and J by 0 bases, leaving 13 bases between them. CDR3 length equals 16 residues. Looked up from germline, CDR1 is SGDLS and CDR2 is YYNGEE. The CDR3 loop is CASSVAGGPSSYEQYF. For the CDR3, the DNA is TGTGCCAGCAGCGTAGCCGGAGGGCCGAGCTCCTACGAGCAGTACTTC.

The chain carries TRBV18 and TRBJ2-1; perhaps TRBD1 as D (5 bases). The CDR3 contains 13 residues. The germline gives CDR1 KGHSH, CDR2 LQKENI. Trimming pared 3 bases from V and 15 bases from J, leaving 18 bases between. The CDR3 nucleotides read TGTGCCAGCTCACCCCCTCACGAGCCAGGGCCGTTCTTC. This sequence encodes CASSPPHEPGPFF.

This clone occurred once. The chain uses TRBV9 and TRBJ2-5; D may be TRBD2 (5 bases). The germline CDR1 and CDR2 sequences are SGDLS and YYNGEE. The V gene lost 0 bases and the J gene lost 1 base, with 7 bases spanning the gap. The CDR3 is made up of 14 amino acids. The CDR3 loop is CASSVGGVQETQYF. CDR3 nucleotide sequence: TGTGCCAGCAGCGTAGGGGGAGTCCAAGAGACCCAGTACTTC.

This chain joins TRBV7-6 and TRBJ2-5; 8 positions match TRBD2. This CDR3 spans 14 amino acids. The V gene end was trimmed by 3 bases and the J gene end by 5 bases; junction bases not matched to a gene: 5. The germline CDR1 and CDR2 sequences are SGHVS and FNYEAQ. The CDR3 sequence: CASSLPGGLETQYF. The CDR3 coding sequence is TGTGCCAGCAGCTTGCCGGGAGGGCTTGAGACCCAGTACTTC.

The rearrangement uses TRBV19 and TRBJ1-5; D might be TRBD1 (5 bases). Between the trimmed V and J ends, which lost 8 bases and 1 base, there was a span of 12 bases. Germline V gene data show CDR1 as LNHDA and CDR2 as SQIVND (reference sequence). This CDR3 region has 14 residues. The CDR3 loop reads CASGRQSSNQPQHF. The CDR3 region has the DNA TGTGCCAGTGGGAGACAGTCGAGCAATCAGCCCCAGCATTTT.

The chain has TRBV10-1 and TRBJ2-5; TRBD2 aligns across 7 bases. CDR1 and CDR2 (germline): WNHNN, SYGVQD (reference sequence). J lost 4 bases, V lost 5 bases, and 13 bases had no gene match. CDR3 length: 16 residues. Written as DNA, the CDR3 is TGCGCCAGCAGTCGGAGCGGGGCGAGTTTGGGAGAGACCCAGTACTTC. Its translation: CASSRSGASLGETQYF.

The chain uses TRBV4-1 and TRBJ2-7; TRBD2 might be the D (6 bases). Germline CDR1 and CDR2: MGHRA and YSYEKL. CDR3 length equals 16 residues. Trimming left V 7 bases short and J 2 bases short, with 21 bases between. CDR3 bases: TGCGCCAGCAACCCGCAACCCGGCGGGACCACCTACGAGCAGTACTTC. Translated, it gives CASNPQPGGTTYEQYF.

Only one count was recorded for this clone. The chain employs TRBV18 and TRBJ2-7; TRBD1 or TRBD2 may be the D gene (6 bases each). V was cut by 3 bases and J by 9 bases, with 15 bases left in between. This CDR3 has 13 residues. The germline gives CDR1 KGHSH, CDR2 LQKENI. The CDR3 spells CASSPGGLRWQYF. The CDR3 DNA is TGTGCCAGCTCACCGGGGGGCCTACGATGGCAGTACTTC.

The rearrangement uses TRBV27 and TRBJ2-1; TRBD2 aligns across 7 bases. CDR1 and CDR2 from the germline V gene are MNHEY and SMNVEV (reference sequence). Trimming at V came to 3 bases and at J to 5 bases, leaving 4 bases not matched to a gene. The CDR3 is made up of 14 amino acids. CDR3 DNA: TGTGCCAGCAGTTTGGCTAGCGGCAACAATGAGCAGTTCTTC. It yields the protein CASSLASGNNEQFF.

To note about this clone: An end of the junction differs from the germline gene, which may be a read error. The chain carries TRBV30 and TRBJ2-7; 9 bases agree with TRBD1. The CDR3 loop spans 13 amino acids. Germline CDR1 is GTSNPN and CDR2 is SVGIG (reference sequence). The CDR3 spells CAWGQGLGYEQHF. CDR3 DNA: TGTGCCTGGGGACAGGGGTTGGGGTACGAGCAGCACTTC. The full variable domain, with the rest looked up from reference TRBV30 and TRBJ2-7, is SQTIHQWPATLVQPVGSPLSLECTVEGTSNPNLYWYRQAAGRGLQLLFYSVGIGQISSEVPQNLSASRPQDRQFILSSKKLLLSDSGFYLCAWGQGLGYEQHFGPGTRLTVT.

The CDR3 reads CASRSGTNNEKLFF. The CDR3 nucleotides are TGTGCCAGCCGTTCGGGCACCAATAATGAAAAACTGTTTTTT. V usage is TRBV28 and J usage is TRBJ1-4; D not resolved. CDR1 MDHEN and CDR2 SYDVKM come from the germline V gene. V lost 8 bases and J lost 4, with 14 bases in between. The CDR3 runs 14 residues.

This clone was picked up a small number of times. The gene calls are TRBV7-9 and TRBJ2-1; D is uncertain. The CDR3 length is 11 residues. Between the trimmed V and J ends, which lost 1 base and 9 bases, there was a span of 4 bases. CDR1 is SEHNR and CDR2 is FQNEAQ in the germline V gene (reference sequence). The CDR3 DNA is TGTGCCAGCAGCTTAGGGTTTGAGCAGTTCTTC. Its protein product is CASSLGFEQFF.

This clone has a handful of counts. Other DNA sequences in the same sample also yield this CDR3. The V and J genes are TRBV9 and TRBJ2-7, with D possibly being TRBD2 (5 bases). Looked up from germline, CDR1 is SGDLS and CDR2 is YYNGEE. With 0 bases removed from V and 2 bases from J, the gap between germline ends came to 9 bases. This CDR3 is 14 amino acids long. CDR3 nucleotide sequence: TGTGCCAGCAGCGTAGCCAGCGGTACCTACGAGCAGTACTTC. It specifies CASSVASGTYEQYF.

The chain combines TRBV27 with TRBJ2-7; possible D gene TRBD1, 6 bases. Per germline, CDR1 MNHEY and CDR2 SMNVEV (reference sequence). Trimming took off 6 bases at V and 6 bases at J, with 15 bases between the two ends. The CDR3 contains 13 residues. This CDR3 reads CASRKQGPFEQYF. CDR3 coding DNA: TGTGCCAGCAGAAAACAGGGTCCATTCGAGCAGTACTTC.

The rearrangement uses TRBV19 and TRBJ2-7; unclear D gene. The CDR3 spans 10 residues. Trimming stripped 8 bases from V and 4 bases from J, with 6 bases between. CDR1 and CDR2 from the germline V gene are LNHDA and SQIVND (reference sequence). In nucleotides, the CDR3 is TGTGCCAGTGGTAGATACGAGCAGTACTTC. This translates into CASGRYEQYF.

This clone was observed a few times. V and J are TRBV11-2 and TRBJ2-1; 8 bases line up with TRBD2. J lost 0 bases, V lost 1 base, and 5 bases had no gene match. The CDR3 length is 17 residues. In germline, CDR1 is SGHAT, CDR2 FQNNGV. The CDR3, as DNA: TGTGCCAGCAGCTTAGGGTCTAGCGGGTACTCCTACAATGAGCAGTTCTTC. As protein: CASSLGSSGYSYNEQFF.

The chain combines TRBV27 with TRBJ2-2; 7 bases are shared with TRBD1. CDR3 size: 15 residues. The junction had 9 bases not matched to a gene; V was cut back by 4 bases and J by 7 bases. Looked up from germline, CDR1 is MNHEY and CDR2 is SMNVEV (reference sequence). The CDR3 DNA sequence: TGTGCCAGCAGTTCGACAGGGACCCTCAGCGGGGAGCTGTTTTTT. Protein sequence: CASSSTGTLSGELFF.

This chain joins TRBV7-2 and TRBJ2-7, with TRBD2 identical over 12 bases. This CDR3 is 16 amino acids long. CDR1 is SGHTA, CDR2 FQGNSA, per germline. The V gene end was trimmed by 5 bases and the J gene end by 2 bases; junction bases not matched to a gene: 7. This CDR3 is CASSPELAGGAYEQYF. The CDR3 bases are TGTGCCAGCAGCCCCGAACTAGCGGGAGGCGCCTACGAGCAGTACTTC.

This clone came up a few times. The V and J genes are TRBV7-9 and TRBJ1-2; weak D call: TRBD1 (5 bases). The CDR3 is made up of 13 amino acids. CDR1 and CDR2 from the germline V gene are SEHNR and FQNEAQ (reference sequence). Trimming shortened V by 5 bases and J by 0 bases, and 7 bases separated the two germline ends. CDR3 residues: CASSQGANYGYTF. The CDR3 bases are TGTGCCAGCAGCCAGGGAGCTAACTATGGCTACACCTTC.

The chain is built from TRBV29-1 and TRBJ1-1; TRBD1 might be the D (5 bases). The V end lost 6 bases, the J end lost 3 bases, and 8 bases lay between the germline ends. This CDR3 is 11 amino acids long. Germline CDR1 and CDR2: SQVTM and ANQGSEA. Here the CDR3 reads CSVQGHTEAFF. CDR3 DNA sequence: TGCAGCGTGCAGGGCCACACTGAAGCTTTCTTT.

This clone was counted only a few times. The chain has TRBV14 and TRBJ2-1; weak D call: TRBD1 (7 bases). The CDR3 totals 14 residues. V was shortened by 6 bases and J by 8 bases, with 17 bases between the two germline ends. CDR1 SGHDN and CDR2 FVKESK come from the germline V gene. The CDR3 loop reads CASSFAGGSDEQFF. The DNA of the CDR3 is TGTGCCAGCAGTTTCGCAGGGGGGTCTGATGAGCAGTTCTTC.

The chain has TRBV5-1 and TRBJ2-3; a possible D gene is TRBD2 (6 bases). The CDR3 is 15 amino acids. The V gene's germline CDR1 is SGHRS and CDR2 YFSETQ. V lost 0 bases and J lost 6, with 14 bases in between. The CDR3 loop reads CASSLVKREYDTQYF. In nucleotides, the CDR3 is TGCGCCAGCAGCTTGGTTAAACGGGAGTACGATACGCAGTATTTT.

The V call is TRBV27, the J call TRBJ2-1; D is possibly TRBD1 or TRBD2 (5 bases each). Germline CDR1 reads MNHEY; CDR2 reads SMNVEV (reference sequence). With 6 bases removed from V and 3 bases from J, the gap between germline ends came to 21 bases. The CDR3 is made up of 17 amino acids. CDR3 sequence: CASRSYLRGAVYNEQFF. In nucleotides, the CDR3 is TGTGCCAGCAGAAGCTACCTGAGGGGCGCGGTCTACAATGAGCAGTTCTTC.

This clone was picked up a small number of times. J is TRBJ1-1 and V is TRBV6-5; D remains unclear. This CDR3 contains 12 residues. With 2 bases removed from V and 0 bases from J, the gap between germline ends came to 1 base. Germline values: CDR1 MNHEY, CDR2 SVGAGI. For the CDR3, the DNA is TGTGCCAGCAGTTACGTGAACACTGAAGCTTTCTTT. This gives the protein CASSYVNTEAFF.

The chain uses TRBV5-4 and TRBJ1-2, with 9 bases identical to TRBD1. V lost 3 bases, J lost 3 bases, and 6 bases stayed unmatched. This CDR3 contains 15 residues. CDR1 SGHNT and CDR2 YYREEE come from the germline V gene (reference sequence). The CDR3 loop reads CASSSKQGADYGYTF. The CDR3 bases are TGTGCCAGCAGCTCCAAACAGGGGGCAGACTATGGCTACACCTTC.

The chain joins TRBV4-2 to TRBJ1-5; D gene uncertain. Trimming removed 0 bases at V and 4 bases at J, with 7 bases between. The CDR3 covers 14 residues. Germline CDR1 and CDR2: LGHNA and YNFKEQ. The CDR3 spells CASSQDYGNQPQHF. The DNA for the CDR3 is TGTGCCAGCAGCCAAGATTACGGAAATCAGCCCCAGCATTTT.

The V and J genes are TRBV29-1 and TRBJ1-3, with no clear D. Germline V gene sequence: CDR1 SQVTM, CDR2 ANQGSEA. V was shortened by 5 bases and J by 1 base, with 6 bases between the two germline ends. The CDR3 covers 12 residues. The CDR3 sequence: CSVTGSGNTIYF. The CDR3 nucleotides are TGCAGCGTTACTGGTTCTGGAAACACCATATATTTT. Full variable domain (missing parts from reference TRBV29-1 and TRBJ1-3): SAVISQKPSRDICQRGTSLTIQCQVDSQVTMMFWYRQQPGQSLTLIATANQGSEATYESGFVIDKFPISRPNLTFSTLTVSNMSPEDSSIYLCSVTGSGNTIYFGEGSWLTVV.

This clone has only a few counts. The chain combines TRBV30 with TRBJ1-5, with D possibly being TRBD1 (6 bases). The ends were cut back, 3 bases at V and 3 bases at J, with 21 bases in the middle. Germline assignment: CDR1 GTSNPN and CDR2 SVGIG (reference sequence). CDR3 length equals 17 residues. CDR3 sequence: CAWSSDQGLIANQPQHF. CDR3 bases: TGTGCCTGGAGCTCAGATCAGGGGTTGATTGCCAATCAGCCCCAGCATTTT.

The CDR3 region is CASRGGWGWADTQYF. The DNA of the CDR3 is TGTGCCAGCAGAGGAGGTTGGGGGTGGGCAGATACGCAGTATTTT. The rearrangement links TRBV2 to TRBJ2-3, with D possibly called TRBD1 or TRBD2 (5 bases each). Germline CDR1 SNHLY, CDR2 FYNNEI. The CDR3 loop spans 15 amino acids. Trimming stripped 6 bases from V and 4 bases from J, with 17 bases between. Together with reference TRBV2 and TRBJ2-3, the CDR3 gives the full variable domain: EPEVTQTPSHQVTQMGQEVILRCVPISNHLYFYWYRQILGQKVEFLVSFYNNEISEKSEIFDDQFSVERPDGSNFTLKIRSTKLEDSAMYFCASRGGWGWADTQYFGPGTRLTVL.

This chain connects TRBV29-1 to TRBJ2-7; 10 bases line up with TRBD2. The CDR3 is 17 residues long. Per germline, CDR1 SQVTM and CDR2 ANQGSEA. V was pared by 0 bases and J by 7 bases, with 15 bases of the junction left unmatched. CDR3 bases: TGCAGCGTTGAAGATTATCAGGGGCTAGCGGGAGTATGTGAGCAGTACTTC. Its protein is CSVEDYQGLAGVCEQYF.

The V and J genes are TRBV6-1 and TRBJ1-1; 9 bases are shared with TRBD1. CDR1 and CDR2 from the germline V gene are MNHNS and SASEGT. The junction had 8 bases not matched to a gene; V was cut back by 4 bases and J by 5 bases. This CDR3 spans 15 amino acids. The CDR3 protein is CASSATGTGRTEAFF. CDR3 in DNA: TGTGCCAGCAGTGCAACCGGGACAGGGAGGACTGAAGCTTTCTTT.